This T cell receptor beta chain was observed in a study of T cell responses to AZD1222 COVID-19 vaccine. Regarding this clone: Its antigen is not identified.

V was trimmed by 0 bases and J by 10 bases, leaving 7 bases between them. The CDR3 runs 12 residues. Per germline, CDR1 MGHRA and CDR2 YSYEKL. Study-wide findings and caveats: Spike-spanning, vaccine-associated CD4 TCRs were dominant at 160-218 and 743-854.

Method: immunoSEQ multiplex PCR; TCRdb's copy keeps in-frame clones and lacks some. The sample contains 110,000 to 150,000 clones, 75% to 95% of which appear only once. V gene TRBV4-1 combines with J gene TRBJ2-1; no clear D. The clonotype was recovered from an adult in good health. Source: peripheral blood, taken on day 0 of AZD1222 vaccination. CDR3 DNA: TGCGCCAGCAGCCAAGATTACGGGGAGCAGTTCTTC. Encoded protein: CASSQDYGEQFF.